This T cell receptor (beta chain) was obtained from a study of T-cell reconstitution after alpha-beta-depleted transplantation in children. Notes on the study in general: Expanded graft clones, several hundred of them, were reportedly the source of alpha-beta T cells about two months after transplant.

A remark on this clonotype: As yet, its antigen is unknown.

Germline CDR1 and CDR2: MNHNS and SASEGT. The CDR3 loop spans 17 amino acids. Trimming pared 6 bases from V and 3 bases from J, leaving 21 bases between. Unique molecular identifiers were incorporated when the TCRbeta library was constructed. TCRdb analysed the PCR reads with MiXCR anew, one entry per CDR3 protein. The table includes around 600,000 distinct CDR3 sequences, under 30% detected once. The sample was PBMCs, mostly from graft donor cells, taken 360 days after TCRalphabeta/CD19-depleted stem cell transplant. The chain links TRBV6-1 to TRBJ2-1; weak D call: TRBD1 (6 bases). This TCR was sampled from a boy less than two years old who had a stem cell transplant for acute myeloid leukemia, so the T cells may come from the graft donor. CDR3 sequence (DNA): TGTGCCAGCAGAATACAGGGCCCTTCCTTCAACTACAATGAGCAGTTCTTC. It encodes CASRIQGPSFNYNEQFF.